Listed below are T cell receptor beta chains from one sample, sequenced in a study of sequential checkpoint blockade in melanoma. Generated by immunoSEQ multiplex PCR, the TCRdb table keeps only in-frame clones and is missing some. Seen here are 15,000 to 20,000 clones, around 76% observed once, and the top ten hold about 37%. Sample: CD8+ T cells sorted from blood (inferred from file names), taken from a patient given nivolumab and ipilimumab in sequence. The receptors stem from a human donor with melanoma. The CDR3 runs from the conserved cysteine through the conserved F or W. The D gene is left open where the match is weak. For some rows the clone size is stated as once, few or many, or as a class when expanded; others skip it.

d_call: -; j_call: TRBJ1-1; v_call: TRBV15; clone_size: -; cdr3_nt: TGTGCCACCAGCAGAGACCGTGAAGCTTTCTTT; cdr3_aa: CATSRDREAFF
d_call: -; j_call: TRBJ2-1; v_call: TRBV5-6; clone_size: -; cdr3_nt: TGTGCCAGCAGCTATACAGGATACAATGAGCAGTTCTTC; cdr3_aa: CASSYTGYNEQFF
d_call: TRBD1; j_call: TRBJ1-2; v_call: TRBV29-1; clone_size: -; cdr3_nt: TGCAGCGTCCGGGACAGGGGACCGAGTAGCTATGGCTACACCTTC; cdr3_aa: CSVRDRGPSSYGYTF
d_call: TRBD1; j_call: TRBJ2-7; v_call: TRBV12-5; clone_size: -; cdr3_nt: TGTGCTAGTGGTGTGGATATTTGGACAGGGGAACGCTCCTACGAGCAGTACTTC; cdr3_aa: CASGVDIWTGERSYEQYF
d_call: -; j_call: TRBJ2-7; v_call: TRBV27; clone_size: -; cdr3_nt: TGTGCCGCGGGGTTCTCCTACGAGCAGTACTTC; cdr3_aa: CAAGFSYEQYF
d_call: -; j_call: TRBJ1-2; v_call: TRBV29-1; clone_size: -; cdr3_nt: TGCAGCGTTGAAGGCGGAGTGAACTATGGCTACACCTTC; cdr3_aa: CSVEGGVNYGYTF
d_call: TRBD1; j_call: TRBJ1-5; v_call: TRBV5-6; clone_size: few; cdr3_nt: TGTGCCAGCAGCCGGACAGGGAGAAAAGATCAGCCCCAGCATTTT; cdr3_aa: CASSRTGRKDQPQHF
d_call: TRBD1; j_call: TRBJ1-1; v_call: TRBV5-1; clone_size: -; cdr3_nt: TGCGCCAGCAGCAAGACAGGGATGAACACTGAAGCTTTCTTT; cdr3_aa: CASSKTGMNTEAFF
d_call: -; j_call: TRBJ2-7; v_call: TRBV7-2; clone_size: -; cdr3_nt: TGTGCCAGCAGCTTATTTGCTGGGGCCGGACAATACGAGCAGTACTTC; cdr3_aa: CASSLFAGAGQYEQYF
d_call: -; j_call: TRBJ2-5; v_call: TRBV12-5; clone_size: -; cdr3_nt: TGTGCTAGTGGTTTGGCGACAGGGAGGCCAGAGACCCAGTACTTC; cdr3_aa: CASGLATGRPETQYF
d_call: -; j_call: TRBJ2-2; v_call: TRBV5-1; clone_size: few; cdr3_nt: TGCGCCAGCAGCTTTCCCTTATTTGCGGGTACCGGGGAGCTGTTTTTT; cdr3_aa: CASSFPLFAGTGELFF
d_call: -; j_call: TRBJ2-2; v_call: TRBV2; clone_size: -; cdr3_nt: TGTGCCACCCAGACACAGGGATCGGTCGGGGAGCTGTTTTTT; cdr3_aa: CATQTQGSVGELFF
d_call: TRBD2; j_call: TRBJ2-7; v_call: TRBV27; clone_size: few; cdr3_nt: TGTGCCAGCAGCTTTGGGCCTAGCGGGACCTACGAGCAGTACTTC; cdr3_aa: CASSFGPSGTYEQYF
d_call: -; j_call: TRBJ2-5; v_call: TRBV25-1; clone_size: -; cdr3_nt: TGTGCCAGCAGTGAATTGAGGGAGTGGGACCAAGAGACCCAGTACTTC; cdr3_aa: CASSELREWDQETQYF
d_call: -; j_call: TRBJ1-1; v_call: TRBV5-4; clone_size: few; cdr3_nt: TGTGCCAGCAGCGCAGTGAACACTGAAGCTTTCTTT; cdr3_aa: CASSAVNTEAFF
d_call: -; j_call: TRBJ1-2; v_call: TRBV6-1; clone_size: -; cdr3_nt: TGTGCCAGCGACTTGATCTCAGGGTCTAACTATGGCTACACCTTC; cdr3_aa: CASDLISGSNYGYTF
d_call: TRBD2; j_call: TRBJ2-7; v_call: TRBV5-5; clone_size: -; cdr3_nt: TGTGCCAGCAGAATGACTAGCGGACGATCCTACGAGCAGTACTTC; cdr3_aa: CASRMTSGRSYEQYF
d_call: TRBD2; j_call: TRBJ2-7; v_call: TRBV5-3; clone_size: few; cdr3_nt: TGTGCCAGCAGCTTTGGGCCTAGCGGGACCTACGAGCAGTACTTC; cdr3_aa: CASSFGPSGTYEQYF
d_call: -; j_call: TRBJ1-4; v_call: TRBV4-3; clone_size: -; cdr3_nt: TGCGCCAGCAGCCAAGGATTGGGGCGGGGAGCACAGGCTAATGAAAAACTGTTTTTT; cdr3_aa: CASSQGLGRGAQANEKLFF